The present entry profiles one T cell receptor (beta chain) with its context. Different DNA sequences within this sample yield the same CDR3. The sample originates from a study of blood T cell repertoires in COVID-19. The wider study: Samples of COVID-19 (acute and convalescent) were obtained from the United States, Italy and Spain. PBMCs, B-cell-depleted T cells, or T cells provided the cDNA or gDNA that made up the material.

In the source study's methods: Estimation of nucleated cell counts relied on the amplification of reference gene primers. The data were produced by immunoSEQ multiplex PCR, yet TCRdb's version contains in-frame clones alone and is incomplete. That table gives V, J and clone size, and the DNA gave D and trimming. The sample yields approximately 92,000 clones, less than 90% seen once. The CDR3 loop spans 13 amino acids. Germline CDR1 and CDR2: KGHSH and LQKENI. V dropped 6 bases and J dropped 7 bases, with 12 bases sitting between them. Sequencing used peripheral blood. The gene calls are TRBV18 and TRBJ1-4, with D unresolved. The sequence was obtained from a man between 65 and 85 years old with active or convalescent COVID-19. The CDR3 reads CASSPGLGEKLFF. CDR3 nucleotide sequence: TGTGCCAGCTCCCCTGGGCTCGGTGAAAAACTGTTTTTT.